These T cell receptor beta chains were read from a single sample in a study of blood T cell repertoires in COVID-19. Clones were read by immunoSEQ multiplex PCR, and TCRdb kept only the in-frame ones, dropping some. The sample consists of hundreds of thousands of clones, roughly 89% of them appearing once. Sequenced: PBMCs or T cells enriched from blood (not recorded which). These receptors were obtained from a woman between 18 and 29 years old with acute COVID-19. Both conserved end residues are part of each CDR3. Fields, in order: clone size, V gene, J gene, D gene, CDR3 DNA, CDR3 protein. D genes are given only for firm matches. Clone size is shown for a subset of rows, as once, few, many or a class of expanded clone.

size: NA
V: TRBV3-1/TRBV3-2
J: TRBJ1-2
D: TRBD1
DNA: TGTGCCAGCAGCTCTGCGGGACAGCAGGTTGGTGGCTACACCTTC
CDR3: CASSSAGQQVGGYTF

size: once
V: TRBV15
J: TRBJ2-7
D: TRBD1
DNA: TGTGCCACCAGCAGAGGGACAGGGTCGGACTCCTACGAGCAGTACTTC
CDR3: CATSRGTGSDSYEQYF

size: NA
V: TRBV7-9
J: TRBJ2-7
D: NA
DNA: TGTGCCAGCAGCCTGGAGTTCGAGCAGTACTTC
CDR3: CASSLEFEQYF

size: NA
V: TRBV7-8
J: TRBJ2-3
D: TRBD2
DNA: TGTGCCAGCAGCTCCTGGACTAGCGGGACGAGCACAGATACGCAGTATTTT
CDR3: CASSSWTSGTSTDTQYF

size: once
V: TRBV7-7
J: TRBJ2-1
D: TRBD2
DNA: TGTGCTAGCAGCCCCGGACTAGCGGGAGGGTGGAATGAGCAGTTCTTC
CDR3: CASSPGLAGGWNEQFF

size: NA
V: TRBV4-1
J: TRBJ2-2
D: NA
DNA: TGCGCCAGCAGCCTCGCGGAAACGAACACCGGGGAGCTGTTTTTT
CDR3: CASSLAETNTGELFF

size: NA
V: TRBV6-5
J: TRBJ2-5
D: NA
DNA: TGTGCCAGCAGTTACTCGAAGAGGGAGACCCAGTACTTC
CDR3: CASSYSKRETQYF

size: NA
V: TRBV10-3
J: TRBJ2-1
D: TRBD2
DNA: TGTGCCATGGGCGGGAGCTCCTACAATGAGCAGTTCTTC
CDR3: CAMGGSSYNEQFF

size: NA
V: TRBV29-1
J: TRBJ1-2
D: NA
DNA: TGCAGCGTTGAAGATCGGTCTCCAGGGCCCTCTTATGGCTACACCTTC
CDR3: CSVEDRSPGPSYGYTF

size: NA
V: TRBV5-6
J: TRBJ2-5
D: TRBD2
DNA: TGTGCCAGCAGCTTAAAGGCTAGCGGAGTCGTAGAGACCCAGTACTTC
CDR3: CASSLKASGVVETQYF

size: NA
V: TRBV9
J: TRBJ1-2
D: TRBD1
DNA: TGTGCCAGCAGCCCCCCCGGGACAGGTCTGAGCTCCCTCTATGGCTACACCTTC
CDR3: CASSPPGTGLSSLYGYTF

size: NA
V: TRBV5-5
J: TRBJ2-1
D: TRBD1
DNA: TGTGCCAGCAGCTTAGGGACAGGGGCTCACAATGAGCAGTTCTTC
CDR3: CASSLGTGAHNEQFF

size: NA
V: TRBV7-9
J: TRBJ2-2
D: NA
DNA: TGTGCCACCTCAATGCGCGAAAGAATATCGAACACCGGGGAGCTGTTTTTT
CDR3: CATSMRERISNTGELFF

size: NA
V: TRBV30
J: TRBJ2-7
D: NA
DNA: TGTGCCTGGAACAGAGACCGGGAGCAGTACTTC
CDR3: CAWNRDREQYF

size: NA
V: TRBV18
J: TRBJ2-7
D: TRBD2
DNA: TGTGCCAGCTCACCACCTGGGGGACTACACTCCTACGAGCAGTACTTC
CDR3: CASSPPGGLHSYEQYF

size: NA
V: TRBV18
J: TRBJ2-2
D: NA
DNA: TGTGCCAGCTCACCTTTGGGAGTGCGGGGATCTAACACCGGGGAGCTGTTTTTT
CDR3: CASSPLGVRGSNTGELFF

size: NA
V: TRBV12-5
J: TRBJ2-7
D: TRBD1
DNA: TGTGCTAGTGGTTTGCCCACAGGGGTCGAGCAGTACTTC
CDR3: CASGLPTGVEQYF

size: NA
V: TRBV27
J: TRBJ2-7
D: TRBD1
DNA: TGTGCCACCGCCGGGACAGGGACCTACGAGCAGTACTTC
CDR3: CATAGTGTYEQYF

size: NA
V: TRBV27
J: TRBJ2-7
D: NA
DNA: TGTGCCAGCAGTCCTTTGGGCCCCCCCTACGAGCAGTACTTC
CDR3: CASSPLGPPYEQYF

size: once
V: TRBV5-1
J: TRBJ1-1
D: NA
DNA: TGCGCCAGCGCGGGTCCGATGAACACTGAAGCTTTCTTT
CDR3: CASAGPMNTEAFF

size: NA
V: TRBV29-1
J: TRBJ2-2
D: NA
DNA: TGCAGCGTTGATCGGGGATCGGACACCGGGGAGCTGTTTTTT
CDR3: CSVDRGSDTGELFF

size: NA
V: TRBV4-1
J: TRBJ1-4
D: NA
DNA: TGCGCCAGCAGCCAAGAAACAGGGTTGTCTAATGAAAAACTGTTTTTT
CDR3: CASSQETGLSNEKLFF

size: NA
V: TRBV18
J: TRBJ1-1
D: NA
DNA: TGTGCCAGCTCACCAAACAGTCCCATGAAGAACACTGAAGCTTTCTTT
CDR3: CASSPNSPMKNTEAFF

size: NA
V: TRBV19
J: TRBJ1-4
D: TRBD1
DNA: TGTGCCAGTAGTATGCTTGCCCAAGGACAGGGGGCGGATGAAAAACTGTTTTTT
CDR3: CASSMLAQGQGADEKLFF

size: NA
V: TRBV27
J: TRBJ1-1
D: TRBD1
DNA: TGTGCCAGCAGTTTATCGGACAGGGGAACTTATGGGACTTTCTTT
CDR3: CASSLSDRGTYGTFF

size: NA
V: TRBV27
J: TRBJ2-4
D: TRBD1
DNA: TGTGCCAGCAGTTTTGCCCGGGCACAGGGGGGAAACATTCAGTACTTC
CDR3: CASSFARAQGGNIQYF

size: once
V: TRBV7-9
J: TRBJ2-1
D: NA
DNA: TGTGCCAGCAGCATACTAGTACGGTATGAGCAGTTCTTC
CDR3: CASSILVRYEQFF

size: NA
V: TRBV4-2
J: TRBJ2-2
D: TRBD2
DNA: TGTGCCAGCAGCCGCCTCTCAGGCCGGGAGGGGACCGGGGAGCTGTTTTTT
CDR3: CASSRLSGREGTGELFF

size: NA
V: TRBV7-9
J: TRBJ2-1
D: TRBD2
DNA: TGTGCCAGCAGCTTTGGCGGGGGTTCCTACAATGAGCAGTTCTTC
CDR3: CASSFGGGSYNEQFF

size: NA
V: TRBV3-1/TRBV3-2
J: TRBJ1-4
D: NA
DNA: TGTGCCAGCAGCCAAAGGTCGGGGGTGGGTGAAAAACTGTTTTTT
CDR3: CASSQRSGVGEKLFF

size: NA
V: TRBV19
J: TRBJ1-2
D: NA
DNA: TGTGCCAGTAATAAGGACAGCGAGCAGTATGGCTACACCTTC
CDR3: CASNKDSEQYGYTF

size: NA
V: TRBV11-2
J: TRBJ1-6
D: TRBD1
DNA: TGTGCCAGCAGTCCAAGGGCTGGGACAGCGAGCCATTCACCCCTCCACTTT
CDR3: CASSPRAGTASHSPLHF

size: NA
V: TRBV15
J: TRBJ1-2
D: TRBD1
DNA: TGTGCCACCAGCGATGGAGGCAATACAGGGGTTCATGGCTACACCTTC
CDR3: CATSDGGNTGVHGYTF

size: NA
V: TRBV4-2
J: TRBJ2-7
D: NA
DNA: TGTGCCAGCAGCCAACCCCGGGACTACGAGCAGTACTTC
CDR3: CASSQPRDYEQYF

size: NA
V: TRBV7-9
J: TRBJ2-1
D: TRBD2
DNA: TGTGCCAGCAGCTTAGGGCAACCGGGACTAGGGAATGAGCAGTTCTTC
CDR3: CASSLGQPGLGNEQFF

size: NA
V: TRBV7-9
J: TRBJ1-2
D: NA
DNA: TGTGCCAGCAGCAAAGCACAGGGTTCCTATGGCTACACCTTC
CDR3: CASSKAQGSYGYTF

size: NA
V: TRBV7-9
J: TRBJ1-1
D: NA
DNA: TGTGCCAGCAGTCGTCTGGGGGCGAGGGGGTTGGAAGCTTTCTTT
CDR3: CASSRLGARGLEAFF

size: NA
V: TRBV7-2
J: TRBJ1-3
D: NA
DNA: TGTGCCAGCAGCCCACAGGCCGCCTCTGGAAACACCATATATTTT
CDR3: CASSPQAASGNTIYF

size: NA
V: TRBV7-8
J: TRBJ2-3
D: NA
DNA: TGTGCCAGCAGCCTGGAGTACGATACGCAGTATTTT
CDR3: CASSLEYDTQYF

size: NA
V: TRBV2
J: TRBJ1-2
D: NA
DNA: TGTGCCAGCATCCTCCGGGGGAGTAATGGCTACACCTTC
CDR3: CASILRGSNGYTF

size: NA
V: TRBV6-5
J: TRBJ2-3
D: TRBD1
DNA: TGTGCCAGCAGGCAGGGGGCTTCAGATACGCAGTATTTT
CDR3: CASRQGASDTQYF

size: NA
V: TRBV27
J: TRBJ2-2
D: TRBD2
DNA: TGTGCCAGCAGTTCCATACCCAGACTAGCGGGAGCTGCCGGGGAGCTGTTTTTT
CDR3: CASSSIPRLAGAAGELFF

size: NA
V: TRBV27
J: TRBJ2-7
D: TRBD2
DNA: TGTGCCAGCAGTTTGGGGACTAGCGGCTCCTACGAGCAGTACTTC
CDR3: CASSLGTSGSYEQYF

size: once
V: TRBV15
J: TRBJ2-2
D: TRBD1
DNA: TGTGCCACCAGCGCCGGGACAGTGAACACCGGGGAGCTGTTTTTT
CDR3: CATSAGTVNTGELFF

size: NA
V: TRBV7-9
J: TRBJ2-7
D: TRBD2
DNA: TGTGCCAGCAGCTTAGGTATTAGCGGGAGGCAGTCCGAGCAGTACTTC
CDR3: CASSLGISGRQSEQYF